This T cell receptor beta chain was recovered during a study of human T cells and chemical hapten exposure. Per germline, CDR1 SQVTM and CDR2 ANQGSEA. V lost 4 bases and J lost 0, with 7 bases in between. The CDR3 covers 13 residues. Time point specified: healthy volunteer bleed at 2 weeks. Unseparated into fractions, whole blood served as the source from which total RNA was extracted. Single cDNA molecules in the library carried unique molecular identifiers attached during preparation. TCRdb re-derived calls from the RACE reads in MiXCR, one entry per CDR3 protein. In the table there are 130,000 or so distinct CDR3 sequences, approximately 9.1% of which are singletons. This clonotype showed up many times. Antigen: not known. General study points: TCRs at a frequency above 1 in 1000 stayed unchanged with DPC sensitization.

The V and J genes are TRBV29-1 and TRBJ1-3; D unresolved. The sequenced material came from whole blood. The clonotype was recovered from a male donor in good health. Some clones in this sample may be carry-over from other donors' samples. CDR3 sequence (DNA): TGCAGCGTTGCCCAGAGCTCTGGAAACACCATATATTTT. Residues: CSVAQSSGNTIYF.